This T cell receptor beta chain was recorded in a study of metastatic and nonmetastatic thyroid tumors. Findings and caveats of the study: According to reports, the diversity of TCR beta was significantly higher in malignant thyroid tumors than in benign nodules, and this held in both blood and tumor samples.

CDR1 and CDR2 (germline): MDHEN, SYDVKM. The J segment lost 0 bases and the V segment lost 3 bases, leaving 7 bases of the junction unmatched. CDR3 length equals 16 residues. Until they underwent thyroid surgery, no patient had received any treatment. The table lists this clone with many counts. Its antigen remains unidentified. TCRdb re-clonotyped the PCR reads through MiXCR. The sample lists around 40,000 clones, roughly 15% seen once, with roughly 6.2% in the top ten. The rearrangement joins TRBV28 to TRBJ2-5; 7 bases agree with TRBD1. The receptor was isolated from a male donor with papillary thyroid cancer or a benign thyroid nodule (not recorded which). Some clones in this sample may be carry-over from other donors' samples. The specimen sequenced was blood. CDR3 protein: CASSFWTGGDQETQYF. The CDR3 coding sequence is TGTGCCAGCAGTTTTTGGACAGGTGGGGACCAAGAGACCCAGTACTTC.